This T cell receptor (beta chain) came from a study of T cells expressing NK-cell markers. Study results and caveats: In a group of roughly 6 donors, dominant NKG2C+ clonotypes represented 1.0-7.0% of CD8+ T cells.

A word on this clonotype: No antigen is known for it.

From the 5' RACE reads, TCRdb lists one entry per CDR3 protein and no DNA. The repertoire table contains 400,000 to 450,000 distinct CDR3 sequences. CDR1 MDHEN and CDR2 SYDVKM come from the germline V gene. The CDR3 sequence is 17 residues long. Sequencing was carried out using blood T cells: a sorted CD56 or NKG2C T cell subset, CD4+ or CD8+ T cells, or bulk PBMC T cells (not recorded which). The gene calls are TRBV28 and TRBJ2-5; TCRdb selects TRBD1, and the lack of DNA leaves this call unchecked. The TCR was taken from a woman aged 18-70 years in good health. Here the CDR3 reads CASSLSYPQGRGETQYF.